The 29 T cell receptor beta chains given below trace back to one sample, sequenced in a study of beta chain features in type 1 diabetes. Sequenced material consisted of expressed TCRB transcripts (all of the isolated RNA was reverse transcribed). The protocol was immunoSEQ multiplex PCR, while the TCRdb copy is restricted to in-frame clones and leaves out a portion. Seen here are about 40,000 clones, around half observed once, and the top ten hold approximately 0.67%. The sequencing input was central memory CD4+ T cells from blood. Every receptor here comes from a woman under 30 in good health.

The gene calls are TRBV11-2 and TRBJ2-7; D call uncertain. Trimming stripped 1 base from V and 5 bases from J, with 9 bases between. The CDR3 is made up of 13 amino acids. Per the germline V gene, CDR1 is SGHAT and CDR2 is FQNNGV. CDR3 nucleotide sequence: TGTGCCAGCAGCTTAGTGGGCCGTCACGAGCAGTACTTC. Protein: CASSLVGRHEQYF.

This CDR3 reads CAWSVYTGAGYTF. The CDR3 DNA reads as TGTGCCTGGAGCGTTTACACAGGGGCTGGCTACACCTTC. The chain combines TRBV30 with TRBJ1-2; 7 nucleotides align to TRBD1. This CDR3 spans 13 amino acids. V gave up 3 bases and J gave up 7 bases; unmatched junction bases: 8. CDR1 is GTSNPN and CDR2 is SVGIG in the germline V gene (reference sequence).

On this clone itself: The same CDR3 arises from other DNA sequences in this sample as well. This sequence joins TRBV5-4 and TRBJ2-1; the match to TRBD1 covers 7 bases. The CDR3 extends over 15 amino acids. Per the germline V gene, CDR1 is SGHNT and CDR2 is YYREEE (reference sequence). V was pared by 4 bases and J by 0 bases, with 4 bases of the junction left unmatched. CDR3 sequence: CASSLTGDSYNEQFF. The CDR3 nucleotides are TGTGCCAGCAGCCTAACAGGGGACTCCTACAATGAGCAGTTCTTC.

The chain is built from TRBV6-6 and TRBJ2-7; 9 bases fit TRBD1. The CDR3 loop spans 15 amino acids. The germline gives CDR1 MNHNY, CDR2 SVGAGI (reference sequence). V lost 7 bases, J lost 5 bases, and 12 bases stayed unmatched. In DNA form, the CDR3 reads TGTGCCAGCAATTTCAGGGGACAGGGTAATGACGAGCAGTACTTC. It specifies CASNFRGQGNDEQYF.

This chain uses TRBV6-6 with TRBJ2-1; 7 nucleotides match TRBD1. Germline values: CDR1 MNHNY, CDR2 SVGAGI (reference sequence). CDR3 length equals 16 residues. V lost 5 bases to trimming and J lost 2 bases; unmatched junction nucleotides: 9. This chain's CDR3 is CASSHDRGLAYNEQFF. The DNA for the CDR3 is TGTGCCAGCAGTCACGATAGGGGGCTCGCCTACAATGAGCAGTTCTTC.

The CDR3, as DNA: TGTGCCAGTACCCGTGCGGGAGATAATTCACCCCTCCACTTT. Amino acids: CASTRAGDNSPLHF. The gene calls are TRBV2 and TRBJ1-6; D unclear. The CDR3 spans 14 residues. Germline V gene lookup returns CDR1 SNHLY and CDR2 FYNNEI. The germline V and J ends were trimmed by 9 bases and 5 bases, with 14 bases remaining between them.

The chain has TRBV6-1 and TRBJ2-5; a weak D match, TRBD2 (5 bases). The CDR3 loop spans 13 amino acids. Trimming shortened V by 5 bases and J by 4 bases, and 11 bases separated the two germline ends. Per the germline V gene, CDR1 is MNHNS and CDR2 is SASEGT. CDR3: CASSHGGTETQYF. The CDR3 nucleotides read TGTGCCAGCAGTCACGGAGGCACAGAGACCCAGTACTTC.

The chain combines TRBV30 with TRBJ2-3; D is possibly TRBD2 (6 bases). Between the trimmed V and J ends, which lost 5 bases and 4 bases, there was a span of 19 bases. This CDR3 contains 15 residues. Germline loops: CDR1 GTSNPN, CDR2 SVGIG (reference sequence). The CDR3 is CAWGMERAWADTQYF. The CDR3 coding sequence is TGTGCCTGGGGTATGGAGCGGGCTTGGGCAGATACGCAGTATTTT.

This clone was detected a few times. CDR3 region: CASSLMGAQETQYF. Here the CDR3 DNA reads TGCGCCAGCAGCTTGATGGGGGCGCAAGAGACCCAGTACTTC. The gene calls are TRBV5-1 and TRBJ2-5; a possible D gene is TRBD1 (6 bases). V was pared by 1 base and J by 2 bases, with 9 bases between. The germline CDR1 and CDR2 sequences are SGHRS and YFSETQ. The CDR3 consists of 14 residues.

This clone has just a few counts. This sequence joins TRBV2 and TRBJ2-3; TRBD2 agrees at 7 bases. Germline-derived CDR1 and CDR2 are SNHLY and FYNNEI. After removal of 0 bases from V and 0 bases from J, the junction contained 0 bases not matched to a gene. The CDR3 runs to 15 residues. The CDR3 nucleotides read TGTGCCAGCAGTGAAGCTAGCGGGAGCACAGATACGCAGTATTTT. Its translation: CASSEASGSTDTQYF. Drawing the rest from reference TRBV2 and TRBJ2-3, the complete variable domain is EPEVTQTPSHQVTQMGQEVILRCVPISNHLYFYWYRQILGQKVEFLVSFYNNEISEKSEIFDDQFSVERPDGSNFTLKIRSTKLEDSAMYFCASSEASGSTDTQYFGPGTRLTVL.

CDR3 in DNA: TGTGCCAGCAGTTTGTTAGGAGGCTCTGAAGCTTTCTTT. It translates to CASSLLGGSEAFF. V usage is TRBV27 and J usage is TRBJ1-1; D is uncertain. This CDR3 has 13 residues. Trimming stripped 3 bases from V and 6 bases from J, with 11 bases between. The V gene's germline CDR1 is MNHEY and CDR2 SMNVEV (reference sequence).

The rearrangement links TRBV6-5 to TRBJ1-5, with 8 nucleotides matching TRBD1. This CDR3 is built from 15 residues. V trimming: 6 bases; J trimming: 3 bases; junction bases outside the gene matches: 7. Germline V CDR1 and CDR2: MNHEY, SVGAGI. The CDR3 nucleotides read TGTGCCAGCAGGACCACAGGGGGGCCCAATCAGCCCCAGCATTTT. This codes for CASRTTGGPNQPQHF.

This chain uses TRBV19 with TRBJ2-7; D gene uncertain. Germline assignment: CDR1 LNHDA and CDR2 SQIVND (reference sequence). The CDR3 consists of 15 residues. V lost 5 bases, J lost 4 bases, and 18 bases lay in between. The CDR3 loop is CASSPRQMVPYEQYF. The DNA for the CDR3 is TGTGCCAGTAGTCCTCGCCAGATGGTTCCTTACGAGCAGTACTTC.

The chain combines TRBV4-2 with TRBJ2-3; D not resolved. Looked up from germline, CDR1 is LGHNA and CDR2 is YNFKEQ. V lost 1 base and J lost 7, with 15 bases in between. CDR3 length: 15 amino acids. CDR3 nucleotide sequence: TGTGCCAGCAGCCAAGGGTCAGTGACTCCACATACGCAGTATTTT. Translating gives CASSQGSVTPHTQYF.

The V call is TRBV10-3, the J call TRBJ2-5, with D tentatively TRBD1 (6 bases). Looked up from germline, CDR1 is ENHRY and CDR2 is SYGVKD. V shed 5 bases and J shed 2 bases, with 12 bases lying between them. The CDR3 contains 14 residues. CDR3 nucleotide sequence: TGTGCCATCAGTCGGGACACTATTCAAGAGACCCAGTACTTC. Encoded protein: CAISRDTIQETQYF.

V gene TRBV19 combines with J gene TRBJ1-2; the D is unclear. CDR1 and CDR2 (germline): LNHDA, SQIVND (reference sequence). Trimming removed 6 bases from V and 4 bases from J, with 9 bases in between. This CDR3 contains 12 residues. The CDR3 nucleotides read TGTGCCAGTAGATATAATGTCTATGGCTACACCTTC. This gives the protein CASRYNVYGYTF.

The chain has TRBV28 and TRBJ2-5; the match to TRBD2 covers 16 bases. The CDR3 totals 18 residues. The germline V gene encodes CDR1 MDHEN and CDR2 SYDVKM. V lost 3 bases, J lost 5 bases, and 9 bases stayed unmatched. The CDR3 DNA is TGTGCCAGCAGTTTGCCCGGGACTAGCGGGGGGGTAAGGGAGACCCAGTACTTC. Translated: CASSLPGTSGGVRETQYF.

The J gene is TRBJ2-2, the V gene TRBV5-1; D perhaps matches TRBD1 (6 bases). V lost 3 bases and J lost 7, with 13 bases in between. This CDR3 is built from 14 residues. CDR1 SGHRS and CDR2 YFSETQ come from the germline V gene. As DNA, the CDR3 is TGCGCCAGCAGCTCCCAGGGGCACGACGGGGAGCTGTTTTTT. Translated, it gives CASSSQGHDGELFF.

The table lists this clone with a few counts. The V gene is TRBV25-1, the J gene TRBJ1-2, with no clear D. Trimming took off 3 bases at V and 2 bases at J, with 10 bases between the two ends. The CDR3 loop spans 14 amino acids. The V gene's germline CDR1 is MGHDK and CDR2 SYGVNS. This CDR3 is CASSDGFRNYGYTF. CDR3 in DNA: TGTGCCAGCAGTGATGGTTTTCGGAACTATGGCTACACCTTC.

There are a few counts of this clone. The V and J genes are TRBV14 and TRBJ1-2, with D unresolved. Germline lookup yields CDR1 SGHDN and CDR2 FVKESK. V was clipped by 0 bases and J by 0 bases, with 8 bases between them. CDR3 length: 15 amino acids. CDR3 amino acids: CASSQEVAANYGYTF. Written as DNA, the CDR3 is TGTGCCAGCAGCCAAGAGGTTGCAGCTAACTATGGCTACACCTTC.

This clone was counted between two and nine times. J is TRBJ2-3 and V is TRBV30; no reliable D call. The length of the CDR3 is 11 residues. Germline V gene lookup returns CDR1 GTSNPN and CDR2 SVGIG (reference sequence). The germline V and J ends were trimmed by 0 bases and 5 bases, with 3 bases remaining between them. CDR3 protein: CAWSVLDTQYF. CDR3 nucleotide sequence: TGTGCCTGGAGTGTACTAGATACGCAGTATTTT.

The chain's CDR3 is CASSLAPGQPEETQYF. DNA for the CDR3: TGTGCCAGCAGCCTAGCGCCGGGACAGCCTGAAGAGACCCAGTACTTC. The chain recombines TRBV5-5 with TRBJ2-5, with D possibly TRBD1 on 7 matching bases. In germline, CDR1 is SGHKS, CDR2 YYEKEE (reference sequence). V shed 4 bases and J shed 3 bases, with 19 bases lying between them. This CDR3 spans 16 amino acids.

V usage is TRBV5-4 and J usage is TRBJ2-2; TRBD2 matches at 10 bases. After removal of 7 bases from V and 1 base from J, the junction contained 10 bases not matched to a gene. Germline CDR1 is SGHNT and CDR2 is YYREEE (reference sequence). The CDR3 has 17 residues. The CDR3 coding sequence is TGTGCCAGCCGCAAACTCCCTAGCGGGGGGAACACCGGGGAGCTGTTTTTT. This encodes CASRKLPSGGNTGELFF.

The rearrangement uses TRBV10-2 and TRBJ1-5; 10 positions agree with TRBD1. V was clipped by 3 bases and J by 5 bases; unmatched bases: 7. Germline CDR1 reads WSHSY; CDR2 reads SAAADI. This CDR3 region has 16 residues. CDR3 loop: CASSDPAGTGDQPQHF. The CDR3 DNA follows: TGCGCCAGCAGTGACCCTGCCGGGACAGGGGATCAGCCCCAGCATTTT.

The rearrangement links TRBV5-1 to TRBJ2-3; 13 bases line up with TRBD2. Unmatched junction bases numbered 7, after V lost 0 bases and J lost 3 bases. The germline V gene has CDR1 SGHRS and CDR2 YFSETQ. There are 18 residues in the CDR3. This CDR3 reads CASSLGLAGGTATDTQYF. CDR3 nucleotide sequence: TGCGCCAGCAGCTTGGGACTAGCGGGAGGCACAGCGACAGATACGCAGTATTTT.

This chain links TRBV5-5 with TRBJ1-2, with TRBD1 identical over 7 bases. This CDR3 spans 14 amino acids. Germline CDR1 and CDR2: SGHKS and YYEKEE (reference sequence). V lost 0 bases and J lost 8; bases outside the gene matches: 7. The CDR3 region is CASSLDDRVVGYTF. The CDR3 bases are TGTGCCAGCAGCTTGGATGACAGGGTGGTGGGCTACACCTTC.

This clone was seen more than once but under ten times. This sequence joins TRBV9 and TRBJ2-1; 9 bases map to TRBD2. Germline CDR1 and CDR2: SGDLS and YYNGEE. The CDR3 is 18 residues long. V dropped 3 bases and J dropped 4; count of bases not matched to a gene: 14. CDR3 nucleotides: TGTGCCAGCAGCGAGGGACTAGCTACCCTTGGGGGTTACAATGAGCAGTTCTTC. Amino acids: CASSEGLATLGGYNEQFF.

This sequence joins TRBV5-1 and TRBJ2-7; TRBD1 matches at 7 bases. The ends lost 0 bases at V and 3 bases at J; junction bases unmatched: 6. Germline CDR1 and CDR2: SGHRS and YFSETQ. The CDR3 is 15 residues long. The CDR3 DNA is TGCGCCAGCAGCTTGGGACTGACAGGGATCTACGAGCAGTACTTC. Protein: CASSLGLTGIYEQYF.

This chain uses TRBV4-1 with TRBJ1-6; D perhaps matches TRBD1 (5 bases). The germline CDR1 and CDR2 sequences are MGHRA and YSYEKL. This CDR3 is built from 12 residues. With 5 bases removed from V and 8 bases from J, the gap between germline ends came to 7 bases. Written as DNA, the CDR3 is TGCGCCAGCAGCTTAGGGGATTCACCCCTCCACTTT. Its protein product is CASSLGDSPLHF.